The source of this TCR beta chain is a study of cytomegalovirus exposure and HLA in healthy donors. Germline CDR1 reads MNHGY; CDR2 reads SAAAGT. The ends lost 6 bases at V and 1 base at J; junction bases unmatched: 11. The CDR3 runs 18 residues. This clone was observed a single time. Its antigen is unknown. Findings of the study overall: The analysis excluded some indistinguishable V segments, including TRBV6-2 and TRBV6-3. As a later analysis showed, a missense DCLRE1C variant was linked to trimming of TCR beta V- and J-genes. Researchers had no immune exposure information except CMV serostatus available. Later analysis suggested most CMV-associated TCR beta chains were HLA-restricted.

60 Vbeta and 13 Jbeta primers were used in PCR. Some clones are missing from TCRdb's copy, which holds only in-frame ones; the method was immunoSEQ multiplex PCR. Of around 110,000 clones listed, 65% to 75% are singletons. Sequenced input: PBMCs. This sequence was found in a man between 25 and 39 years old in good health and CMV-seropositive. The chain carries TRBV6-8 and TRBJ1-5, with 11 bases fitting TRBD1. CDR3: CASSPPGTGGKSNQPQHF. As DNA, the CDR3 is TGTGCCAGCAGCCCTCCCGGGACAGGGGGTAAAAGCAATCAGCCCCAGCATTTT.